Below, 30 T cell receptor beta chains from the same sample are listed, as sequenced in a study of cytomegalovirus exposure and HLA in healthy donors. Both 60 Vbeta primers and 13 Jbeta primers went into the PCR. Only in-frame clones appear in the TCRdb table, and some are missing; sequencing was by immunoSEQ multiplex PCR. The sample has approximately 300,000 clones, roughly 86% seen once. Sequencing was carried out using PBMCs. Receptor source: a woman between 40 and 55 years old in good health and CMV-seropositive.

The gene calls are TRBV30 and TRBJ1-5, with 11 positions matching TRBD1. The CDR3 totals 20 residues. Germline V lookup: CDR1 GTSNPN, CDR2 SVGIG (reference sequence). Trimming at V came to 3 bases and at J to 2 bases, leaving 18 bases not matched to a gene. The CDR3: CAWRKGGTGGPDGGNQPQHF. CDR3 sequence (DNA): TGTGCCTGGAGGAAGGGCGGGACAGGGGGTCCCGACGGGGGCAATCAGCCCCAGCATTTT.

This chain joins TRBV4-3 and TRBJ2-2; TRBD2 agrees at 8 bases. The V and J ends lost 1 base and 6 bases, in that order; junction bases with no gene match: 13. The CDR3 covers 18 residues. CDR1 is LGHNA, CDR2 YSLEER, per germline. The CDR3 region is CASSQGTAGGLDPGELFF. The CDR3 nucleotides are TGCGCCAGCAGCCAAGGAACGGCGGGAGGATTGGATCCCGGGGAGCTGTTTTTT.

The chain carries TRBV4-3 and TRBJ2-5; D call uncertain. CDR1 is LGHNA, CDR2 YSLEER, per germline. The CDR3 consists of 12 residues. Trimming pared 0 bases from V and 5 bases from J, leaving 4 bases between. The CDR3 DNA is TGCGCCAGCAGCCAAGATCGGGAGACCCAGTACTTC. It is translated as CASSQDRETQYF.

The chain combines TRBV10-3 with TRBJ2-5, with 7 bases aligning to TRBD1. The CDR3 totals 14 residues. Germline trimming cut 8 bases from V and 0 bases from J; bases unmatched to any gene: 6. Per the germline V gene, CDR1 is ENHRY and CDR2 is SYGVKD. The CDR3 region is CAIGQGVDQETQYF. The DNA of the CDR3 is TGTGCCATCGGCCAGGGGGTGGACCAAGAGACCCAGTACTTC.

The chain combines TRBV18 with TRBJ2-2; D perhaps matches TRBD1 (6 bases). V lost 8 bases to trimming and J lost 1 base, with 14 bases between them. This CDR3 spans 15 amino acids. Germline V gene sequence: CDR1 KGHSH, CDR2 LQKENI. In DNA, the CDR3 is TGTGCCAGCCGTACAGGGTTGATGAACACCGGGGAGCTGTTTTTT. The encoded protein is CASRTGLMNTGELFF.

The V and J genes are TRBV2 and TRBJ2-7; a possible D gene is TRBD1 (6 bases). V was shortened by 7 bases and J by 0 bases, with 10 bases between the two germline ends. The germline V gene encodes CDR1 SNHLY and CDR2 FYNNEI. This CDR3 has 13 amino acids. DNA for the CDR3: TGTGCCAGCAATCTCAGGGGCTCCTACGAGCAGTACTTC. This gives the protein CASNLRGSYEQYF.

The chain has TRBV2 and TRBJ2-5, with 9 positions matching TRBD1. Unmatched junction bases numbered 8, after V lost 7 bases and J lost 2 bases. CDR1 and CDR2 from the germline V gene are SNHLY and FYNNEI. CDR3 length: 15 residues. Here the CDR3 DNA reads TGTGCCAGCATCCTTCGGGACAGGGATCAAGAGACCCAGTACTTC. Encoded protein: CASILRDRDQETQYF.

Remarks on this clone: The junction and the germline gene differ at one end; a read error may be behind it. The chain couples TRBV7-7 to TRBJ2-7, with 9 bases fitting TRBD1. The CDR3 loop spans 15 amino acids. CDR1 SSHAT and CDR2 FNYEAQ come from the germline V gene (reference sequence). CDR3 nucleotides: TGTGCTAGCAGCGCCGGGACAGGGTCATCCTACGAGCAGTACTTC. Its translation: CASSAGTGSSYEQYF.

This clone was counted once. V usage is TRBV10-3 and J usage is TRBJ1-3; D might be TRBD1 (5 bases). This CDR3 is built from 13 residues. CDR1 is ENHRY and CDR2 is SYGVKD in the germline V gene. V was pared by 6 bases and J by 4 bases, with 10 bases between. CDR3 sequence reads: CAIRPGLGNTIYF. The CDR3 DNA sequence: TGTGCCATCAGGCCGGGACTCGGAAACACCATATATTTT.

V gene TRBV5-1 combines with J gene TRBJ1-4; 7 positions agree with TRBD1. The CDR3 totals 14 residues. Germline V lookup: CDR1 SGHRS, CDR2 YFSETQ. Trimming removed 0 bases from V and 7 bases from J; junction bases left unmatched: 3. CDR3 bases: TGCGCCAGCAGCTTGGAGGGGGCCGGTGAAAAACTGTTTTTT. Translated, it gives CASSLEGAGEKLFF.

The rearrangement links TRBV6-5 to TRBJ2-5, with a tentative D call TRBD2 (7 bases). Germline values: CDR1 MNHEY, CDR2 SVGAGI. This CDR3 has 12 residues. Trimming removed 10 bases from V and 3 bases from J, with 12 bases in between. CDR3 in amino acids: CATRGTKETQYF. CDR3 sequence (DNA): TGTGCCACTAGGGGGACTAAAGAGACCCAGTACTTC.

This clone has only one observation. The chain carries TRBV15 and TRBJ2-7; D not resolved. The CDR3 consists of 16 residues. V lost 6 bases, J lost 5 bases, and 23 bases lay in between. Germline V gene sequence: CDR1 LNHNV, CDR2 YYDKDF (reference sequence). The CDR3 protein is CATRAYEFTTEDEQYF. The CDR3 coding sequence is TGTGCCACCAGAGCCTACGAATTTACCACCGAGGACGAGCAGTACTTC.

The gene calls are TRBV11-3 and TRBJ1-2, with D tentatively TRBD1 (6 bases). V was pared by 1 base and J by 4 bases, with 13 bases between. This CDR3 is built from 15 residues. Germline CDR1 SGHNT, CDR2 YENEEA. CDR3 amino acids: CASSLGNRESYGYTF. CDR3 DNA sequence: TGTGCCAGCAGCTTAGGGAACAGGGAGAGCTATGGCTACACCTTC.

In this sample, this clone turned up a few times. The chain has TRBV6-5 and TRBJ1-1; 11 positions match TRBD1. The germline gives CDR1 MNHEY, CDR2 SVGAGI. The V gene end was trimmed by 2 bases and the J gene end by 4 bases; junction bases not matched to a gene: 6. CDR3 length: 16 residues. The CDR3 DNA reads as TGTGCCAGCAGTTACACCGGGACAGGGGGTTCCACTGAAGCTTTCTTT. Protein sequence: CASSYTGTGGSTEAFF.

The CDR3 DNA reads TGTGCCAGCAGCTTAGAGCGGAGCTCCTACAATGAGCAGTTCTTC. It specifies CASSLERSSYNEQFF. This chain uses TRBV11-2 with TRBJ2-1; D is undetermined. V was pared by 0 bases and J by 0 bases, with 6 bases between. The V gene's germline CDR1 is SGHAT and CDR2 FQNNGV. CDR3 length equals 15 residues.

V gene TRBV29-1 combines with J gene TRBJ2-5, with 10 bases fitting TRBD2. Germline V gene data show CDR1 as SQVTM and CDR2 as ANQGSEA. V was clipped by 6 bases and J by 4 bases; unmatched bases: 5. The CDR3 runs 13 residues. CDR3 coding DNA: TGCAGCGTAAGCGGGAGGGCCTCAGAGACCCAGTACTTC. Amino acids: CSVSGRASETQYF.

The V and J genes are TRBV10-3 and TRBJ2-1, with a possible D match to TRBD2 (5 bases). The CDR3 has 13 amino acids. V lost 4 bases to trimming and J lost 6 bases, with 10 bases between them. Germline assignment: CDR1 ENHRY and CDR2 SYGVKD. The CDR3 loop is CAISVQAANEQFF. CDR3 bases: TGTGCCATCAGTGTCCAAGCGGCCAATGAGCAGTTCTTC.

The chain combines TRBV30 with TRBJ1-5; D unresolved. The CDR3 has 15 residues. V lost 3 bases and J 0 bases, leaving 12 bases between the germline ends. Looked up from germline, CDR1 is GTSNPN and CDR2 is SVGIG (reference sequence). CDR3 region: CAWSEAYFSNQPQHF. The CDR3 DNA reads TGTGCCTGGAGCGAGGCATATTTTAGCAATCAGCCCCAGCATTTT.

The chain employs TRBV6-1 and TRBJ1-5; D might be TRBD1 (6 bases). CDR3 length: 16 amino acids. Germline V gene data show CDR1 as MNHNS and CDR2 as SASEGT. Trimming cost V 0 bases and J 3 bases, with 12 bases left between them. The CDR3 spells CASSEARGRNNQPQHF. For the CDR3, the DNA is TGTGCCAGCAGTGAAGCGCGGGGGCGGAACAATCAGCCCCAGCATTTT.

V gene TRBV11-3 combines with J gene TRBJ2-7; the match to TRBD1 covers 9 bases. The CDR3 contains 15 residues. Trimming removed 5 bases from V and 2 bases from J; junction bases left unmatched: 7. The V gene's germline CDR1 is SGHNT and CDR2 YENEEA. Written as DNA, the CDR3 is TGTGCCAGCAGCCCACCGGGACAGGGACCCTACGAGCAGTACTTC. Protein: CASSPPGQGPYEQYF.

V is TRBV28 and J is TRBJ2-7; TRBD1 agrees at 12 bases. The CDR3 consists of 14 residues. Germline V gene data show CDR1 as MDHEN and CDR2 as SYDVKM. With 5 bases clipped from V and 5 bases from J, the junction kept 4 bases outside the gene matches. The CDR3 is CASSPGDRGHEQYF. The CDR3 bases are TGTGCCAGCAGTCCCGGGGACAGGGGGCACGAGCAGTACTTC.

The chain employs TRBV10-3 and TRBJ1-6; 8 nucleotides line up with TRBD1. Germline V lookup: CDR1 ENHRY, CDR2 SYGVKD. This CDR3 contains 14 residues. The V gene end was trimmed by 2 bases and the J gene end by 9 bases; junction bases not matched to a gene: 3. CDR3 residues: CAISEIGQGSPLHF. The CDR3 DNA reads TGTGCCATCAGTGAGATCGGACAGGGTTCACCCCTCCACTTT.

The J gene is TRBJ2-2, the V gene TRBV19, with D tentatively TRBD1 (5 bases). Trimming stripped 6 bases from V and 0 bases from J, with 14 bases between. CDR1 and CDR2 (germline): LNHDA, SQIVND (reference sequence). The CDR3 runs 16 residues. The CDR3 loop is CASSWTSGSNTGELFF. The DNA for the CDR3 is TGTGCCAGTAGCTGGACAAGTGGCTCGAACACCGGGGAGCTGTTTTTT. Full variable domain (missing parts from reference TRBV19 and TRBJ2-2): DGGITQSPKYLFRKEGQNVTLSCEQNLNHDAMYWYRQDPGQGLRLIYYSQIVNDFQKGDIAEGYSVSREKKESFPLTVTSAQKNPTAFYLCASSWTSGSNTGELFFGEGSRLTVL.

CDR3 sequence reads: CASSSTSEQYF. The CDR3 region has the DNA TGTGCCAGCAGTTCTACCTCGGAGCAGTACTTC. The chain employs TRBV6-5 and TRBJ2-7; D not certain. The CDR3 is 11 residues long. Germline CDR1 and CDR2: MNHEY and SVGAGI. The V gene lost 4 bases and the J gene lost 7 bases, with 8 bases spanning the gap.

The CDR3 region is CASSQGVGQGYEQYF. The CDR3 DNA is TGTGCCAGCAGCCAAGGGGTAGGGCAGGGCTACGAGCAGTACTTC. The chain couples TRBV4-2 to TRBJ2-5; TRBD1 might be the D (5 bases). The last part of the DNA fits TRBJ2-7 better; the J call may be wrong. The length of the CDR3 is 15 residues. Germline V CDR1 and CDR2: LGHNA, YNFKEQ.

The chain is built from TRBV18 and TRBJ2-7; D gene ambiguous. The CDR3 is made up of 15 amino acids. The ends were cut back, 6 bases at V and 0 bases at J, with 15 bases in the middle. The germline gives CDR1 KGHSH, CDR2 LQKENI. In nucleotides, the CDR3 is TGTGCCAGCTCCTTACCTCCTACTCTCTCCTACGAGCAGTACTTC. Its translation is CASSLPPTLSYEQYF.

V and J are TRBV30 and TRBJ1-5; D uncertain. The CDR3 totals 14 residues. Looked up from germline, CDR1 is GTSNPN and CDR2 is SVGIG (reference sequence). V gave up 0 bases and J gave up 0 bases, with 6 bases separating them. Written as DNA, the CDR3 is TGTGCCTGGAGTGTAGAGGCTAGCAATCAGCCCCAGCATTTT. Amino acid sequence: CAWSVEASNQPQHF.

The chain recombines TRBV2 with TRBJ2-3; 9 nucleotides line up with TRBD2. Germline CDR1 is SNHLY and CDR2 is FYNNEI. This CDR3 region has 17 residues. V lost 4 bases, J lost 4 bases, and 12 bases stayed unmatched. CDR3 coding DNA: TGTGCCAGCAGTGTACGAGCGGCGGGAGGGCCATCAGATACGCAGTATTTT. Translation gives CASSVRAAGGPSDTQYF.

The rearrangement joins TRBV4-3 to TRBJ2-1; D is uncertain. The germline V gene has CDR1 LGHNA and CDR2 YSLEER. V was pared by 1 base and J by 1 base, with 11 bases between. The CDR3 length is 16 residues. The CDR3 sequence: CASSQVIQQSYNEQFF. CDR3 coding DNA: TGCGCCAGCAGCCAAGTAATACAGCAATCCTACAATGAGCAGTTCTTC.

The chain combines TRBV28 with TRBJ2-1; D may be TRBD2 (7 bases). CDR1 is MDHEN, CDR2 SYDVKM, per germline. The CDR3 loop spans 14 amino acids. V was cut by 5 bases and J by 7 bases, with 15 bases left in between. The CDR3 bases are TGTGCCAGCAGTCCCACAGGGAGGGTGAATGAGCAGTTCTTC. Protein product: CASSPTGRVNEQFF.